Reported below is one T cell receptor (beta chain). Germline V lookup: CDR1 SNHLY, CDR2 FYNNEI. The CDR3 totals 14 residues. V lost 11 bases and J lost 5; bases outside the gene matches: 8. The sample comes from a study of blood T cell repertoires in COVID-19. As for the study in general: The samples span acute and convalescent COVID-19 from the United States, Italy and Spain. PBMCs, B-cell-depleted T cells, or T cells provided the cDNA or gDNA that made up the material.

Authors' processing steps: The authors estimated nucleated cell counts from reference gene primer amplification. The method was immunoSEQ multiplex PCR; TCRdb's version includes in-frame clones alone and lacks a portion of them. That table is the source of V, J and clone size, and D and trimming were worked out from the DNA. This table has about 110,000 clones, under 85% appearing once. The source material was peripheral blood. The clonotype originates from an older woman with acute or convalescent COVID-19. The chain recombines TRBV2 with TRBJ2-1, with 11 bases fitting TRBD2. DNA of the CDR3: TGTGCCGGACAGACTAGCGGGGCCAACAATGAGCAGTTCTTC. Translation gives CAGQTSGANNEQFF.